The present T cell receptor beta chain was sequenced within a study of T cell repertoires in cytomegalovirus infection. The overall study: Newly reported HLA-C-restricted and thoroughly characterized HLA-B-restricted CMV epitopes were employed. Public signatures in TCR beta pointed to CMV infection and matching HLA type. Findings of the study overall: Ex vivo responses were dominated by HLA-C-restricted CMV-specific TCR beta clonotypes.

Using its own MiXCR run on the reads, TCRdb lists one record per CDR3 protein. The sample consists of 450,000 to 550,000 distinct CDR3 sequences, about two fifths of them appearing once. To note about this clonotype: Its antigen is not identified.

This CDR3 region has 15 residues. Germline CDR1 and CDR2: DFQATT and SNEGSKA (reference sequence). Deletions cut 5 bases from V and 5 bases from J, with 19 bases between. This clonotype originated in a human donor in good health (CMV status not recorded). Some clones in this sample may be carry-over from other donors' samples. V usage is TRBV20-1 and J usage is TRBJ2-1; tentatively, D is TRBD1 (6 bases). The sample here was cultured PBMCs, taken from culture after CMV antigen stimulation. The CDR3 loop reads CSAYLASRDNNEQFF. DNA of the CDR3: TGCAGTGCTTACCTAGCCTCCCGGGACAACAATGAGCAGTTCTTC.